This TCR beta chain was profiled in a study of human T cells and chemical hapten exposure. Study-level background: Minor volume differences among pooled libraries chiefly drove per-sample TCR yield variation. Study results and caveats: Positively correlated with patch test score were the counts of PT1 expanded TCRs.

Individual cDNA molecules each carried unique molecular identifiers attached by the library. One entry per CDR3 protein, called by TCRdb with MiXCR from the RACE reads. The repertoire consists of approximately 87,000 distinct CDR3 sequences, with roughly an eighth occurring once and the leading ten covering 3.2%. V shed 5 bases and J shed 2 bases, with 9 bases lying between them. The CDR3 runs to 14 residues. Germline CDR1 SNHLY, CDR2 FYNNEI. This clonotype was counted ten times or more. What it binds is unknown. Time point in this sample: patch test 2, 6 weeks after DPC sensitization. This sample's treatment: therapeutic diphenylcyclopropenone sensitization with weekly scalp DPC.

This sample comprised whole blood, obtained in connection with sensitization to the hapten diphenylcyclopropenone (DPC). The receptor was derived from a middle-aged woman with alopecia areata. Some clones in this sample may be carry-over from other donors' samples. The chain has TRBV2 and TRBJ1-4, with a possible D match to TRBD1 (5 bases). CDR3 sequence reads: CASSRRGTNEKLFF. CDR3 bases: TGTGCCAGCAGTCGGCGGGGGACTAATGAAAAACTGTTTTTT.